This T cell receptor (beta chain) was identified in a study of control samples from healthy donors and cancer patients. CDR1 KGHSH and CDR2 LQKENI come from the germline V gene. The CDR3 has 11 amino acids. Trimming left V 2 bases short and J 8 bases short, with 4 bases between. Clones were sequenced by immunoSEQ multiplex PCR, and TCRdb holds only the in-frame ones, with some missing. The table shows roughly 170,000 clones, with roughly 93% occurring only once. Points on this clone: At the DNA level, this CDR3 is encoded by other sequences in the same sample as well.

This clonotype was obtained from a young man in good health. Sequencing was carried out using blood. J is TRBJ2-1 and V is TRBV18; D not certain. CDR3 region: CASSPRDEQFF. The CDR3 coding sequence is TGTGCCAGCTCACCAAGGGATGAGCAGTTCTTC. The full variable domain, in which reference TRBV18 and TRBJ2-1 provide the parts outside the CDR3, is NAGVMQNPRHLVRRRGQEARLRCSPMKGHSHVYWYRQLPEEGLKFMVYLQKENIIDESGMPKERFSAEFPKEGPSILRIQQVVRGDSAAYFCASSPRDEQFFGPGTRLTVL.